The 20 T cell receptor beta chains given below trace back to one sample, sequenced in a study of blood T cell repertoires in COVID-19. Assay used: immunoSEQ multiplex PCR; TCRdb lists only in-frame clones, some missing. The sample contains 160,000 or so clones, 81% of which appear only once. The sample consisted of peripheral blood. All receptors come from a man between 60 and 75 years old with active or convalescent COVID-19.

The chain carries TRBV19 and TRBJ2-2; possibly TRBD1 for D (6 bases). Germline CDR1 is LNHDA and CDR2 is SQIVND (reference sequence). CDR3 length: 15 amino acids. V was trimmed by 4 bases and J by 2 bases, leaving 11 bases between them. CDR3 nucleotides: TGTGCCAGTAGTACCCCGGGACACAACACCGGGGAGCTGTTTTTT. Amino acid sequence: CASSTPGHNTGELFF. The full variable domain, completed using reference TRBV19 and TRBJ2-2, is DGGITQSPKYLFRKEGQNVTLSCEQNLNHDAMYWYRQDPGQGLRLIYYSQIVNDFQKGDIAEGYSVSREKKESFPLTVTSAQKNPTAFYLCASSTPGHNTGELFFGEGSRLTVL.

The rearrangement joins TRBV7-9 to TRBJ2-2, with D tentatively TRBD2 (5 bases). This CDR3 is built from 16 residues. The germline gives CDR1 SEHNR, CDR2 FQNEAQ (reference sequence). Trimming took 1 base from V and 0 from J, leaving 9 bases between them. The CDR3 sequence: CASSLGSGTNTGELFF. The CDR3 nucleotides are TGTGCCAGCAGCTTAGGGTCGGGGACGAACACCGGGGAGCTGTTTTTT.

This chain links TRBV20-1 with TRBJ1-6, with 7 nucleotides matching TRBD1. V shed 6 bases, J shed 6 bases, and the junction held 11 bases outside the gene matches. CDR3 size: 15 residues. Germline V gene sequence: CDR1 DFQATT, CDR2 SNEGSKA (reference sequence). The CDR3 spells CSASVDRTLNSPLHF. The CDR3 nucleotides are TGCAGTGCCAGTGTGGACAGGACTCTTAATTCACCCCTCCACTTT.

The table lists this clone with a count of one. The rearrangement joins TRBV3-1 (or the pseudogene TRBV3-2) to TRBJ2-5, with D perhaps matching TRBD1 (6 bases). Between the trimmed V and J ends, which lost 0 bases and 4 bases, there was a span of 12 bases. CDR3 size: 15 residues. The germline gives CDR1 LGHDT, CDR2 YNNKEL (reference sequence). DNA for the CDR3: TGTGCCAGCAGCCAAGATTGGGGCAGGGGAGAGACCCAGTACTTC. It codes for CASSQDWGRGETQYF.

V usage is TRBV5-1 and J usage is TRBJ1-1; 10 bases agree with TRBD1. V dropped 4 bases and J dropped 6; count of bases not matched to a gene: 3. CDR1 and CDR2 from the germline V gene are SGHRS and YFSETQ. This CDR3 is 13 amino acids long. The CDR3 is CASSPGQGAEAFF. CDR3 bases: TGCGCCAGCAGCCCAGGACAGGGGGCTGAAGCTTTCTTT.

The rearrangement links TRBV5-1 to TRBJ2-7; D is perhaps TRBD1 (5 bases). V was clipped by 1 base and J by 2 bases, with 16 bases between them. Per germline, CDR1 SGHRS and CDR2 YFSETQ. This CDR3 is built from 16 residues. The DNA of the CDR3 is TGCGCCAGCAGCTTGTCGCCGGGCCCAGGGACCTACGAGCAGTACTTC. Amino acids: CASSLSPGPGTYEQYF. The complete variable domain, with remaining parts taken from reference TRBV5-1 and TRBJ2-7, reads KAGVTQTPRYLIKTRGQQVTLSCSPISGHRSVSWYQQTPGQGLQFLFEYFSETQRNKGNFPGRFSGRQFSNSRSEMNVSTLELGDSALYLCASSLSPGPGTYEQYFGPGTRLTVT.

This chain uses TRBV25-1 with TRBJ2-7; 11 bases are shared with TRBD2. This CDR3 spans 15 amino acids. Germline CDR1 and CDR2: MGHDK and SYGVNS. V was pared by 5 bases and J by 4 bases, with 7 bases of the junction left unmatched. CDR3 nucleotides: TGTGCCAGCAGTTCAGGGACTAGCGGTATATACGAGCAGTACTTC. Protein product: CASSSGTSGIYEQYF.

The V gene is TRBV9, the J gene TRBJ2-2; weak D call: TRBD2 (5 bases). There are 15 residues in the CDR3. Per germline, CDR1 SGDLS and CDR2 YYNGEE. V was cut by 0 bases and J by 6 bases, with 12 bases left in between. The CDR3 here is CASSVALEVAGELFF. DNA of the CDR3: TGTGCCAGCAGCGTAGCACTAGAGGTGGCCGGGGAGCTGTTTTTT.

The CDR3 DNA sequence: TGTGCCAGCAGTTGGGGGACTCCTTATGGCTACACCTTC. The encoded protein is CASSWGTPYGYTF. The chain uses TRBV6-5 and TRBJ1-2; D perhaps matches TRBD1 (5 bases). Trimming cost V 4 bases and J 5 bases, with 11 bases left between them. Germline V lookup: CDR1 MNHEY, CDR2 SVGAGI. The CDR3 consists of 13 residues.

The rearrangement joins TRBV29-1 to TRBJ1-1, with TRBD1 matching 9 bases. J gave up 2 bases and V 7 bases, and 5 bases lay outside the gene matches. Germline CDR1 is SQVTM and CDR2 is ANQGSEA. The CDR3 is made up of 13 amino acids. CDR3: CSAQQGANTEAFF. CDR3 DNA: TGCAGCGCCCAACAGGGGGCCAACACTGAAGCTTTCTTT.

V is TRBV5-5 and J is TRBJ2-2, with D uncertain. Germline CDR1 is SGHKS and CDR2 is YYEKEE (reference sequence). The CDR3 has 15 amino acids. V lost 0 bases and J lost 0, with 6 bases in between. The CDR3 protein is CASSLVVSNTGELFF. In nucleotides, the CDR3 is TGTGCCAGCAGCTTGGTCGTGTCGAACACCGGGGAGCTGTTTTTT.

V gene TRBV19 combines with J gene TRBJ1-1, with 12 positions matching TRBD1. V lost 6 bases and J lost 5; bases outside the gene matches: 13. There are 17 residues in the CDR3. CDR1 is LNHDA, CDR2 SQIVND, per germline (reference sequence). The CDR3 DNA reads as TGTGCCAGTAGGACCGGGACAGGGGGCGCGCGGATAACTGAAGCTTTCTTT. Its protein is CASRTGTGGARITEAFF.

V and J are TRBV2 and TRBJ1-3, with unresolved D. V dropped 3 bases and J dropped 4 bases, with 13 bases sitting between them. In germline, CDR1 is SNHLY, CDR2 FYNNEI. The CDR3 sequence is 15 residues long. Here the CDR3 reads CASSDGPRGGNTIYF. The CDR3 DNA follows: TGTGCCAGCAGTGACGGGCCCCGAGGGGGAAACACCATATATTTT.

The CDR3 nucleotides read TGTGCCAGCAGCCAGGGAGGGGGGCGCGTTGGTGGAAACACCATATATTTT. Amino acids: CASSQGGGRVGGNTIYF. V is TRBV5-4 and J is TRBJ1-3; D perhaps matches TRBD1 (6 bases). CDR3 length: 17 amino acids. V lost 4 bases and J lost 3, with 20 bases in between. Germline loops: CDR1 SGHNT, CDR2 YYREEE (reference sequence).

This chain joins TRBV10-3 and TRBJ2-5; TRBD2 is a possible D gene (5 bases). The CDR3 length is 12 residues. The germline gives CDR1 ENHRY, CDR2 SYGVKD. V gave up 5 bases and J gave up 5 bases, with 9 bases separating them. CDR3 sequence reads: CAISPRGETQYF. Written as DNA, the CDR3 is TGTGCCATCAGTCCTCGCGGGGAGACCCAGTACTTC.

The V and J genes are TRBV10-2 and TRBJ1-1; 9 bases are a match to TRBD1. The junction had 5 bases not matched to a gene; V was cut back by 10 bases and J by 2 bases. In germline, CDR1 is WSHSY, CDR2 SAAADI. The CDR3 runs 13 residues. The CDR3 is CAIGTGTNTEAFF. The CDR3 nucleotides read TGCGCCATTGGGACAGGGACTAACACTGAAGCTTTCTTT.

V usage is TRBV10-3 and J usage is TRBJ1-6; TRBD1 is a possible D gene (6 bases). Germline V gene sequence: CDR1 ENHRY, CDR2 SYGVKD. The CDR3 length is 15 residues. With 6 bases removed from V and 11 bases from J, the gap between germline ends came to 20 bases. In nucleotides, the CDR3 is TGTGCCATCAGACCTGACTTACAGGGTCTGACACCCCTCCACTTT. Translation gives CAIRPDLQGLTPLHF.

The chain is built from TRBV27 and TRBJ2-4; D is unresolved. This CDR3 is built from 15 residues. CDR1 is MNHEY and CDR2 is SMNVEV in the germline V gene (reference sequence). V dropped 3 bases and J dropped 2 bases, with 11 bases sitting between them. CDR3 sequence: CASSFSFQSKNIQYF. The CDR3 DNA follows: TGTGCCAGCAGTTTCTCCTTCCAGTCCAAAAACATTCAGTACTTC.

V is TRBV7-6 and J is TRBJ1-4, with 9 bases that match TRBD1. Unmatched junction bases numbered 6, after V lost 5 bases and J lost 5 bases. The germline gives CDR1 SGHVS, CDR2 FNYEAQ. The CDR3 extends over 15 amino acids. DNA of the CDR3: TGTGCCAGCAGCCCCCTGGGGACAGGGAATGAAAAACTGTTTTTT. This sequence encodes CASSPLGTGNEKLFF.

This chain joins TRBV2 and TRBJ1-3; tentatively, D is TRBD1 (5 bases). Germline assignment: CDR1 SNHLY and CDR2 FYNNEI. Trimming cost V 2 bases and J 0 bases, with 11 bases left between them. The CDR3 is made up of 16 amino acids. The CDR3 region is CASSERQLRSGNTIYF. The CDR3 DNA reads TGTGCCAGCAGTGAAAGACAGCTCCGCTCTGGAAACACCATATATTTT. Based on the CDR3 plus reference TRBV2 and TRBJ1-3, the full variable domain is EPEVTQTPSHQVTQMGQEVILRCVPISNHLYFYWYRQILGQKVEFLVSFYNNEISEKSEIFDDQFSVERPDGSNFTLKIRSTKLEDSAMYFCASSERQLRSGNTIYFGEGSWLTVV.